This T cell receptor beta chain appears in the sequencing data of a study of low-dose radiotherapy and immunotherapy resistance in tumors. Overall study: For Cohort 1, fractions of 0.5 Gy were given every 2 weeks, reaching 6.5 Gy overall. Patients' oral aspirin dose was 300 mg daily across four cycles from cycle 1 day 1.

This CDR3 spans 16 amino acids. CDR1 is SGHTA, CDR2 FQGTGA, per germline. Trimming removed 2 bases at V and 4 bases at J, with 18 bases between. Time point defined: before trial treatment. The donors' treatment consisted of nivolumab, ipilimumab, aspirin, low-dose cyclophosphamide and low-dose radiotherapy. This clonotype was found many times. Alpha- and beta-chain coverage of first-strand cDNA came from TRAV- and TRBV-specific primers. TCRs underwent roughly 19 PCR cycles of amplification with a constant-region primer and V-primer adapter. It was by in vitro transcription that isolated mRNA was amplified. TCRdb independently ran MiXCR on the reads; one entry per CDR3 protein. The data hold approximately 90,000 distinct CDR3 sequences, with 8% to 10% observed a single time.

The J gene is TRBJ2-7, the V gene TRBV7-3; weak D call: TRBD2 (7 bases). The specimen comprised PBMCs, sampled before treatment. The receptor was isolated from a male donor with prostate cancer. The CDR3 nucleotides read TGTGCCAGCAGCTTATCGAGGGGGAGGGGTGCGTACGAGCAGTACTTC. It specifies CASSLSRGRGAYEQYF.